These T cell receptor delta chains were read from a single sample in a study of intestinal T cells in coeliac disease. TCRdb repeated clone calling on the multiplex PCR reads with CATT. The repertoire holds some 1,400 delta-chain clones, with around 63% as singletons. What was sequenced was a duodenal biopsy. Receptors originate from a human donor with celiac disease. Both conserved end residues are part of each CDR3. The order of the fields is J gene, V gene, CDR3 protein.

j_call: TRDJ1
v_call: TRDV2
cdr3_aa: CACDTVGGGYAVTDKLIF

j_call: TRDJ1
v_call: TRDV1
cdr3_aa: CALGERGFQLYYWGIRGKLIF

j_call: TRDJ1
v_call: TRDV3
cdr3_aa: CAFAHFPYWGKYTDKLIF

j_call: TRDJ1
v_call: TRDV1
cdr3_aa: CALGPTYWGILIF

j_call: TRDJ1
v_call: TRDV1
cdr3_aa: CALSIQRVGRWGIRRYTDKLIF

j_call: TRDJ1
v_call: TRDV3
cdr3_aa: CAFLLRLGRPTTDKLIF

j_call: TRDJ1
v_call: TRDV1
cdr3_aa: CALGDPPPSTVRLIF

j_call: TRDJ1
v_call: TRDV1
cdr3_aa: CALGEKYVAFLYTGRDKLIF

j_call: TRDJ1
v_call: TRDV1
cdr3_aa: CAFLTWGILGCRTDKLIF

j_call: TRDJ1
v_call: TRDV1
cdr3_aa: CALGEQVPSGGYVVEYPLVGSVELIF

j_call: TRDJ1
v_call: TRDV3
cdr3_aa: CASCQSGFWGIDTDKIIF

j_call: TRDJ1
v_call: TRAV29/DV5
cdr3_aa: CSVLLCSSTQPTSFLSSGAYTDKLIF

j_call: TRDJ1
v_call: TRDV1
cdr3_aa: CALGDSLLDTSYTDKLIF

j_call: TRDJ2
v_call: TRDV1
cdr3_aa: CALGERAPPRFLLTAQLFF

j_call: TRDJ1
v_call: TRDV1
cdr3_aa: CALGELGSGGYWLTDKLIF

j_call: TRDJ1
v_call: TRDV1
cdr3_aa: CALGEGWRSPLTGDTGGLIF

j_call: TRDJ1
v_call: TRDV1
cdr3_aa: CALGELRRDTHTYTDKLIF

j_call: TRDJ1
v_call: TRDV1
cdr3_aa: CALGEWRNWGRTYNSYTDKLIF

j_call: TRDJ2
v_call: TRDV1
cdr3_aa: CALGEGWRSYWGIPALTAQLFF

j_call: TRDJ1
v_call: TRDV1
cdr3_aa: CALGELYRGVVWSLESLALLGEPSTDKLIF

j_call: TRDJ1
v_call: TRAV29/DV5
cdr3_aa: CSVLLCSSTQPTPFLSSGAYTDKLIF

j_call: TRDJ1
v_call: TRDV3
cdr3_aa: CAIQYWGPTYTDKLIF

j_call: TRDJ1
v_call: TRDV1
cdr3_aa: CALGAEAFLRVWGDLSEVTDKLIF

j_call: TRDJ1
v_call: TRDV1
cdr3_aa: CALGELVEDWGYDPYTDKLIF

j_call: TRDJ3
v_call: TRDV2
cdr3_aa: CAYDHRLYWGILRMGSWDTRQMFF

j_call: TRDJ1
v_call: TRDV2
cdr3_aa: CACDPLGDTDKLIF

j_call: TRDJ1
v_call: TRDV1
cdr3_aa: CALGERGYGGGWGIAIQGLIF

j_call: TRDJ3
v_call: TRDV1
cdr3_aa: CALGARAFLTSPAGSSWDTRQMFF

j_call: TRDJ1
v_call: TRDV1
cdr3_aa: CALDGGYTDKLIF

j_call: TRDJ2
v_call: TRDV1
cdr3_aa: CALGVDFWGILETAQLFF

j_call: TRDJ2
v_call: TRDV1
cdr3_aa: CALLPPVLGDRACIWALTAQLFF

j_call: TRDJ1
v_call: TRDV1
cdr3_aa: CALGELFLTPWRDTIGVDKLIF